These T cell receptor beta chains were read from a single sample in a study of OX40 agonist ivuxolimab in advanced cancers. The data were produced by immunoSEQ multiplex PCR, yet TCRdb's version contains in-frame clones alone and is incomplete. Of about 97,000 clones detected, approximately 87% appear once; the ten largest clones hold around 5.9%. The specimen comprised CD4+ or CD8+ T cells sorted from blood, sampled in a trial of the OX40 agonist ivuxolimab. The origin of the receptors is an adult with an advanced solid tumor such as melanoma, head and neck, liver or kidney cancer. CDR3s include the opening cysteine and the closing phenylalanine or tryptophan. A D gene is named only where the DNA matches it firmly. Some rows mark clone size as missing; the rest say once, few, many or name a class of expanded clone.

d_call: -
clone_size: -
j_call: TRBJ1-5
v_call: TRBV27
cdr3_nt: TGTGCCAGCAGCTCCACAGGGTATCAGCCCCAGCATTTT
cdr3_aa: CASSSTGYQPQHF

d_call: -
clone_size: -
j_call: TRBJ1-2
v_call: TRBV6-5
cdr3_nt: TGTGCCAGCAGTTACGGGGAGGTGACTAACTATGGCTACACCTTC
cdr3_aa: CASSYGEVTNYGYTF

d_call: -
clone_size: -
j_call: TRBJ1-1
v_call: TRBV10-1
cdr3_nt: TGCGCCAGCAGTTCCCATTGTGCGGCCTTGAACACTGAAGCTTTCTTT
cdr3_aa: CASSSHCAALNTEAFF

d_call: -
clone_size: -
j_call: TRBJ2-1
v_call: TRBV7-8
cdr3_nt: TGTGCCAGCAGCCCGGACAGTTTAAGCTCCTACAATGAGCAGTTCTTC
cdr3_aa: CASSPDSLSSYNEQFF

d_call: -
clone_size: -
j_call: TRBJ1-1
v_call: TRBV19
cdr3_nt: TGTGCCAGTAGTATCGGGAGGAGACAGTGGGGGACTCAGACCCTTGAAGCTTTCTTT
cdr3_aa: CASSIGRRQWGTQTLEAFF

d_call: TRBD1
clone_size: -
j_call: TRBJ2-2
v_call: TRBV7-8
cdr3_nt: TGTGCCAGCAGCTTACCGGGACAGGGAAAACGGGACCCGAACACCGGGGAGCTGTTTTTT
cdr3_aa: CASSLPGQGKRDPNTGELFF

d_call: -
clone_size: -
j_call: TRBJ1-4
v_call: TRBV7-2
cdr3_nt: TGTGCCAGCAGCTGGGCCCCTCTAGGGACAACTAATGAAAAACTGTTTTTT
cdr3_aa: CASSWAPLGTTNEKLFF

d_call: TRBD1
clone_size: -
j_call: TRBJ2-1
v_call: TRBV9
cdr3_nt: TGTGCCAGCAGCGGAAGACAGGGTTCCTTAAATGAGCAGTTCTTC
cdr3_aa: CASSGRQGSLNEQFF

d_call: -
clone_size: -
j_call: TRBJ1-4
v_call: TRBV7-7
cdr3_nt: TGTGCTAGCAGCCCTCTTCAGGGCGAAAAACTGTTTTTT
cdr3_aa: CASSPLQGEKLFF

d_call: -
clone_size: once
j_call: TRBJ2-2
v_call: TRBV5-1
cdr3_nt: TGCGCCAGCACATATTTCGACACCACCGGGGAGCTGTTTTTT
cdr3_aa: CASTYFDTTGELFF

d_call: TRBD1
clone_size: -
j_call: TRBJ1-6
v_call: TRBV6-6
cdr3_nt: TGTGCCAGCAGTCCCTCCGGGACAGGGGGGAATTCACCCCTCCACTTT
cdr3_aa: CASSPSGTGGNSPLHF

d_call: TRBD1
clone_size: -
j_call: TRBJ2-7
v_call: TRBV5-1
cdr3_nt: TGCGCCAGCAGTTACTCCGGGACAGGGGACTACGAGCAGTACTTC
cdr3_aa: CASSYSGTGDYEQYF

d_call: TRBD1
clone_size: -
j_call: TRBJ1-4
v_call: TRBV6-1
cdr3_nt: TGTGCCAGCAGTGTCCCGGGACAGGGTCTAAAACTGTTTTTT
cdr3_aa: CASSVPGQGLKLFF

d_call: TRBD1
clone_size: -
j_call: TRBJ1-1
v_call: TRBV29-1
cdr3_nt: TGCAGCGTTGTCCCCTCGGACAGGTCCCTAGGTGAAGCTTTCTTT
cdr3_aa: CSVVPSDRSLGEAFF

d_call: -
clone_size: -
j_call: TRBJ2-7
v_call: TRBV12-5
cdr3_nt: TGTGCTAGTGGTCTCGGGGGGCCTTACGAGCAGTACTTC
cdr3_aa: CASGLGGPYEQYF

d_call: -
clone_size: -
j_call: TRBJ2-2
v_call: TRBV30
cdr3_nt: TGTGCCTGGACAGTGGGCGGACTTTCAGGATACACCGGGGAGCTGTTTTTT
cdr3_aa: CAWTVGGLSGYTGELFF

d_call: -
clone_size: -
j_call: TRBJ2-2
v_call: TRBV5-6
cdr3_nt: TGTGCCAGCAGCTTGGCCGGCGGGGCCATTACCGGGGAGCTGTTTTTT
cdr3_aa: CASSLAGGAITGELFF

d_call: -
clone_size: -
j_call: TRBJ2-1
v_call: TRBV7-7
cdr3_nt: TGTGCTAGCAGCCTCGATAGGTACAATGAGCAGTTCTTC
cdr3_aa: CASSLDRYNEQFF

d_call: -
clone_size: -
j_call: TRBJ1-5
v_call: TRBV7-8
cdr3_nt: TGTGCCAGCAGCCCGAGGACAGCCTTTTATAGCAATCAGCCCCAGCATTTT
cdr3_aa: CASSPRTAFYSNQPQHF

d_call: -
clone_size: -
j_call: TRBJ2-7
v_call: TRBV16
cdr3_nt: TGTGCCAGCAGCCGGCCAGAAGGCTACGAGCAGTACTTC
cdr3_aa: CASSRPEGYEQYF

d_call: -
clone_size: -
j_call: TRBJ1-1
v_call: TRBV6-1
cdr3_nt: TGTGCCAGCAGTCGGGGGAGAATGAACACTGAAGCTTTCTTT
cdr3_aa: CASSRGRMNTEAFF

d_call: TRBD1
clone_size: -
j_call: TRBJ2-5
v_call: TRBV27
cdr3_nt: TGTGCCAGCAGTTCAGGACAGGGCCAAGAGACCCAGTACTTC
cdr3_aa: CASSSGQGQETQYF

d_call: TRBD1
clone_size: -
j_call: TRBJ1-2
v_call: TRBV2
cdr3_nt: TGTGCCAGCACTCTAAGGGGACAGGGGGCGCTTGTAAGGGGCTACACCTTC
cdr3_aa: CASTLRGQGALVRGYTF

d_call: -
clone_size: once
j_call: TRBJ2-2
v_call: TRBV6-5
cdr3_nt: TGTGCCAGCTCCCAGATTAGCGGAGGCACCGGGGAGCTGTTTTTT
cdr3_aa: CASSQISGGTGELFF

d_call: -
clone_size: -
j_call: TRBJ1-3
v_call: TRBV19
cdr3_nt: TGTGCCACCTCTGGAAACACCATATATTTT
cdr3_aa: CATSGNTIYF

d_call: -
clone_size: -
j_call: TRBJ1-6
v_call: TRBV9
cdr3_nt: TGTGCCAGCAGCGTCGGGGACGGTAATTCACCCCTCCACTTT
cdr3_aa: CASSVGDGNSPLHF

d_call: -
clone_size: few
j_call: TRBJ1-2
v_call: TRBV5-1
cdr3_nt: TGCGCCAGCAGCTTGGAGACTCGAGGGTATGGCTACACCTTC
cdr3_aa: CASSLETRGYGYTF

d_call: -
clone_size: -
j_call: TRBJ1-1
v_call: TRBV5-1
cdr3_nt: TGCGCCAGCAGCCTCACGGGGAGGAACGCTGAAGCTTTCTTT
cdr3_aa: CASSLTGRNAEAFF

d_call: TRBD1
clone_size: -
j_call: TRBJ2-7
v_call: TRBV7-3
cdr3_nt: TGTGCCAGCAGTTCCCCTGGGCAGGGGGCATGGTACGAGCAGTACTTC
cdr3_aa: CASSSPGQGAWYEQYF

d_call: -
clone_size: -
j_call: TRBJ1-1
v_call: TRBV7-9
cdr3_nt: TGTGCCAGCAGCCAAACACAGGGGAACACTGAAGCTTTCTTT
cdr3_aa: CASSQTQGNTEAFF

d_call: -
clone_size: -
j_call: TRBJ2-7
v_call: TRBV5-1
cdr3_nt: TGCGCCAGCAGCTTGGGAACACAGGGAACCGAGCAGTACTTC
cdr3_aa: CASSLGTQGTEQYF

d_call: -
clone_size: -
j_call: TRBJ2-7
v_call: TRBV4-1
cdr3_nt: TGCGCCAGCAGCCAAGACAGGTACGGGGTCTCCTACGAGCAGTACTTC
cdr3_aa: CASSQDRYGVSYEQYF

d_call: -
clone_size: -
j_call: TRBJ1-1
v_call: TRBV6-6
cdr3_nt: TGTGCCAGCAGTTATAAGGGGGGGGTGCACGAAGCTTTCTTT
cdr3_aa: CASSYKGGVHEAFF

d_call: -
clone_size: -
j_call: TRBJ1-4
v_call: TRBV4-1
cdr3_nt: TGCGCCAGCAGCCAAGATCGGGGGGAAAAACTGTTTTTT
cdr3_aa: CASSQDRGEKLFF

d_call: TRBD1
clone_size: -
j_call: TRBJ2-2
v_call: TRBV4-1
cdr3_nt: TGCGCCAGCAGCCCCTCGAGACAGGGTATAGGCGGGGAGCTGTTTTTT
cdr3_aa: CASSPSRQGIGGELFF

d_call: TRBD1
clone_size: -
j_call: TRBJ2-7
v_call: TRBV11-2
cdr3_nt: TGTGCCAGCAGCTTAGGGACAGGCTCCTACGAGCAGTACTTC
cdr3_aa: CASSLGTGSYEQYF

d_call: TRBD1
clone_size: once
j_call: TRBJ2-3
v_call: TRBV10-3
cdr3_nt: TGTGCCACCACCGGGACAGGGGAAGATACGCAGTATTTT
cdr3_aa: CATTGTGEDTQYF

d_call: -
clone_size: -
j_call: TRBJ1-1
v_call: TRBV10-3
cdr3_nt: TGTGCCATCAGTGAGTCCCCCAGCCTGAACACTGAAGCTTTCTTT
cdr3_aa: CAISESPSLNTEAFF

d_call: -
clone_size: -
j_call: TRBJ1-1
v_call: TRBV30
cdr3_nt: TGTGCCTGGAGTCCTACCCGGTCGGGAAACACTGAAGCTTTCTTT
cdr3_aa: CAWSPTRSGNTEAFF

d_call: TRBD1
clone_size: -
j_call: TRBJ1-1
v_call: TRBV5-4
cdr3_nt: TGTGCCAGCAGCTTCTTCACAGGGGGCGAAACTGAAGCTTTCTTT
cdr3_aa: CASSFFTGGETEAFF

d_call: -
clone_size: -
j_call: TRBJ2-3
v_call: TRBV27
cdr3_nt: TGTGCCAGCAGTTTATGGGGGGTGGTAGATACGCAGTATTTT
cdr3_aa: CASSLWGVVDTQYF